The next 24 T cell receptor beta chains were all read from a single sample in a study of shared clonotypes between healthy human individuals. Measured with immunoSEQ multiplex PCR; TCRdb has only the in-frame clones, and not every one. The sample contains over 2 million clones, 85% to 95% of which appear only once. The sequenced sample consisted of naive CD4+ T cells sorted from blood. Subset given: CD45RA+ positively selected. Receptors originate from a man aged 18 to 29 in good health.

V gene TRBV30 combines with J gene TRBJ1-5; TRBD1 agrees at 9 bases. J was trimmed by 7 bases and V by 1 base; bases with no gene match: 8. The CDR3 has 15 amino acids. Germline lookup yields CDR1 GTSNPN and CDR2 SVGIG (reference sequence). The CDR3 region has the DNA TGTGCCTGGAGTGGAGATGGACAGGGGAGGCAGCCCCAGCATTTT. This sequence encodes CAWSGDGQGRQPQHF.

The V and J genes are TRBV7-9 and TRBJ1-1, with D perhaps matching TRBD1 (6 bases). With 5 bases removed from V and 1 base from J, the gap between germline ends came to 11 bases. This CDR3 spans 14 amino acids. Germline V gene sequence: CDR1 SEHNR, CDR2 FQNEAQ (reference sequence). The CDR3 loop reads CASSPQQGNTEAFF. CDR3 DNA sequence: TGTGCCAGCAGCCCGCAACAGGGGAACACTGAAGCTTTCTTT.

The rearrangement uses TRBV5-1 and TRBJ2-2; 7 bases line up with TRBD1. Per the germline V gene, CDR1 is SGHRS and CDR2 is YFSETQ. The CDR3 length is 16 residues. V gave up 4 bases and J gave up 4 bases; unmatched junction bases: 10. In DNA form, the CDR3 reads TGCGCCAGCAGCCTCCAGACAGGGATATTCACCGGGGAGCTGTTTTTT. Translating gives CASSLQTGIFTGELFF.

This chain connects TRBV18 to TRBJ1-1, with D tentatively TRBD1 (5 bases). In germline, CDR1 is KGHSH, CDR2 LQKENI. The V end was cut by 4 bases, the J end by 3 bases, with 18 bases between. CDR3 length equals 16 residues. The CDR3 bases are TGTGCCAGCTCACTTTTAGCAGGGAGTGGGGACACTGAAGCTTTCTTT. Its translation: CASSLLAGSGDTEAFF.

The V and J genes are TRBV11-1 and TRBJ1-2; TRBD1 matches 8 bases. The CDR3 consists of 15 residues. The germline gives CDR1 SGHAT, CDR2 FQDESV (reference sequence). V lost 5 bases and J lost 4; bases outside the gene matches: 9. In DNA form, the CDR3 reads TGTGCCAGCAGCGACGGGACAGGTTCCTTCTATGGCTACACCTTC. Protein product: CASSDGTGSFYGYTF.

Comments on this clone: Other DNA sequences in the same sample also yield this CDR3. V and J are TRBV10-3 and TRBJ2-3, with D possibly matching TRBD2 (5 bases). The CDR3 contains 12 residues. Germline CDR1 ENHRY, CDR2 SYGVKD. Trimming cost V 10 bases and J 1 base, with 9 bases left between them. The CDR3 loop is CATTGGTDTQYF. The DNA of the CDR3 is TGTGCCACCACCGGGGGCACAGATACGCAGTATTTT.

The V gene is TRBV30, the J gene TRBJ2-3; D gene unclear. V lost 4 bases and J lost 4, with 6 bases in between. Germline loops: CDR1 GTSNPN, CDR2 SVGIG (reference sequence). This CDR3 spans 11 amino acids. This CDR3 reads CAWNRADTQYF. The CDR3, as DNA: TGTGCCTGGAATCGTGCAGATACGCAGTATTTT.

The gene calls are TRBV13 and TRBJ2-7; weak D call: TRBD1 (6 bases). There are 13 residues in the CDR3. Per the germline V gene, CDR1 is PRHDT and CDR2 is FYEKMQ (reference sequence). V gave up 6 bases and J gave up 2 bases, with 11 bases separating them. CDR3 sequence: CASSVGAAYEQYF. CDR3 DNA: TGTGCCAGCAGTGTGGGGGCGGCCTACGAGCAGTACTTC.

Concerning this clone itself: The identical CDR3 is also encoded by other nucleotide sequences in the sample. The rearrangement joins TRBV27 to TRBJ1-6; D is ambiguous. V lost 2 bases and J lost 2, with 10 bases in between. The CDR3 is 16 amino acids. Germline V gene data show CDR1 as MNHEY and CDR2 as SMNVEV (reference sequence). The CDR3 protein is CASSLRGGPYNSPLHF. The CDR3, as DNA: TGTGCCAGCAGTTTACGGGGTGGCCCCTATAATTCACCCCTCCACTTT.

V and J are TRBV30 and TRBJ1-1; D uncertain. Trimming pared 2 bases from V and 6 bases from J, leaving 10 bases between. The germline V gene encodes CDR1 GTSNPN and CDR2 SVGIG (reference sequence). This CDR3 is built from 12 residues. CDR3 nucleotides: TGTGCCTGGAGTCCCTCCGGCGCTGAAGCTTTCTTT. It yields the protein CAWSPSGAEAFF.

The chain employs TRBV7-6 and TRBJ1-1; D remains ambiguous. V shed 3 bases and J shed 4 bases, with 9 bases lying between them. The germline V gene encodes CDR1 SGHVS and CDR2 FNYEAQ. The length of the CDR3 is 13 residues. The CDR3 reads CASSFRLGTEAFF. As DNA, the CDR3 is TGTGCCAGCAGCTTCCGGTTGGGCACTGAAGCTTTCTTT.

This chain joins TRBV7-2 and TRBJ2-6; perhaps TRBD1 as D (6 bases). V was trimmed by 2 bases and J by 5 bases, leaving 22 bases between them. This CDR3 has 19 residues. Germline loops: CDR1 SGHTA, CDR2 FQGNSA. The CDR3 sequence is CASSLTGTLLPGRANVLTF. CDR3 nucleotide sequence: TGTGCCAGCAGCTTAACTGGGACACTACTACCAGGGAGGGCCAACGTCCTGACTTTC.

The V and J genes are TRBV5-8 and TRBJ2-1; TRBD1 might be the D (6 bases). The CDR3 spans 13 residues. Germline CDR1 and CDR2: SGHTS and YDEGEE. Trimming took off 2 bases at V and 9 bases at J, with 12 bases between the two ends. CDR3 nucleotides: TGTGCCAGCAGCTTCCAGGGGTGGGGTGAGCAGTTCTTC. Amino acids: CASSFQGWGEQFF.

J is TRBJ2-1 and V is TRBV2; 7 positions agree with TRBD1. Trimming cost V 4 bases and J 7 bases; bases outside gene matches: 7. Germline V lookup: CDR1 SNHLY, CDR2 FYNNEI. This CDR3 comprises 14 residues. For the CDR3, the DNA is TGTGCCAGCAGTGGACAGGGAAGTGGAAATGAGCAGTTCTTC. It translates to CASSGQGSGNEQFF.

The chain is built from TRBV5-6 and TRBJ2-5; 9 nucleotides agree with TRBD1. Germline V lookup: CDR1 SGHDT, CDR2 YYEEEE. With V trimmed by 4 bases and J by 6 bases, 13 bases remained unmatched. The CDR3 has 16 residues. This CDR3 is CASSKRPGQGEQTQYF. The CDR3 bases are TGTGCCAGCAGCAAGAGGCCGGGACAGGGAGAACAGACCCAGTACTTC.

The chain employs TRBV6-1 and TRBJ1-1, with 9 bases identical to TRBD1. V lost 3 bases to trimming and J lost 10 bases; unmatched junction nucleotides: 6. The CDR3 runs 13 residues. Per germline, CDR1 MNHNS and CDR2 SASEGT. DNA of the CDR3: TGTGCCAGCAGTGACGGCGGGACAGGGCCAGCTTTCTTT. The encoded protein is CASSDGGTGPAFF.

The chain combines TRBV30 with TRBJ1-6; no reliable D call. V was clipped by 6 bases and J by 5 bases, with 11 bases between them. Per germline, CDR1 GTSNPN and CDR2 SVGIG (reference sequence). The CDR3 contains 13 residues. The CDR3 loop is CACTPPNNSPLHF. DNA for the CDR3: TGTGCCTGCACGCCACCTAATAATTCACCCCTCCACTTT. Complete variable domain (other parts from reference TRBV30 and TRBJ1-6): SQTIHQWPATLVQPVGSPLSLECTVEGTSNPNLYWYRQAAGRGLQLLFYSVGIGQISSEVPQNLSASRPQDRQFILSSKKLLLSDSGFYLCACTPPNNSPLHFGNGTRLTVT.

The V gene is TRBV6-4, the J gene TRBJ2-3, with D possibly being TRBD2 (5 bases). The CDR3 has 14 amino acids. CDR1 and CDR2 (germline): MRHNA, SNTAGT. V lost 3 bases, J lost 2 bases, and 9 bases lay in between. This CDR3 reads CASSEQAATDTQYF. The CDR3 nucleotides are TGTGCCAGCAGTGAACAAGCGGCCACAGATACGCAGTATTTT.

The CDR3 nucleotides read TGTGCCAGCAGCTTCCTTGACGGACCGAGCTCCTACGAGCAGTACTTC. As protein: CASSFLDGPSSYEQYF. The chain couples TRBV5-5 to TRBJ2-7; D is undetermined. The CDR3 consists of 16 residues. The V and J ends lost 2 bases and 0 bases respectively, with 15 bases between them. Germline CDR1 and CDR2: SGHKS and YYEKEE (reference sequence).

The chain carries TRBV6-5 and TRBJ1-5, with a tentative D call TRBD1 (5 bases). CDR3 length: 14 residues. Germline V CDR1 and CDR2: MNHEY, SVGAGI. V lost 4 bases and J 3 bases, leaving 10 bases between the germline ends. CDR3 nucleotide sequence: TGTGCCAGCAGTTTACAGGATTCCAATCAGCCCCAGCATTTT. It is translated as CASSLQDSNQPQHF.

The chain uses TRBV7-2 and TRBJ2-5; 9 nucleotides match TRBD2. The CDR3 spans 16 residues. Germline V gene lookup returns CDR1 SGHTA and CDR2 FQGNSA. The trim removed 0 bases at V and 2 bases at J, leaving 4 bases unmatched. The DNA of the CDR3 is TGTGCCAGCAGCTTAGCAGGGCTAGCGGGACAAGAGACCCAGTACTTC. The encoded protein is CASSLAGLAGQETQYF.

The chain employs TRBV5-4 and TRBJ2-7, with 7 bases fitting TRBD1. V lost 3 bases and J lost 2; bases outside the gene matches: 8. This CDR3 contains 15 residues. The germline V gene has CDR1 SGHNT and CDR2 YYREEE (reference sequence). CDR3 sequence: CASSSEGAGPYEQYF. CDR3 bases: TGTGCCAGCAGCTCAGAGGGGGCTGGGCCCTACGAGCAGTACTTC.

V usage is TRBV2 and J usage is TRBJ2-3, with unresolved D. This CDR3 has 13 amino acids. Germline lookup yields CDR1 SNHLY and CDR2 FYNNEI. V was cut by 4 bases and J by 3 bases, with 8 bases left in between. The CDR3: CASSAVRTDTQYF. The CDR3 nucleotides are TGTGCCAGCAGTGCTGTCAGAACAGATACGCAGTATTTT.

V gene TRBV6-1 combines with J gene TRBJ2-7; D is unresolved. V lost 7 bases and J 7 bases, leaving 8 bases between the germline ends. Germline V gene lookup returns CDR1 MNHNS and CDR2 SASEGT. The CDR3 has 10 residues. CDR3 loop: CASMFGEQYF. The CDR3 DNA reads as TGTGCCAGCATGTTCGGAGAGCAGTACTTC.